This T cell receptor (beta chain) was obtained from a study of Graves' ophthalmopathy and Graves' hyperthyroidism. This CDR3 contains 17 residues. Trimming removed 5 bases from V and 0 bases from J, with 14 bases in between. From germline, CDR1 is MNHEY and CDR2 SMNVEV (reference sequence). This clonotype showed up many times. Amplified TCR beta CDR3 regions were obtained using RNA transcripts as template. An opening RT-PCR round employed HTBI primers and preceded a second-round multiplex PCR. TCRdb passed the multiplex PCR reads through MiXCR, listing each CDR3 protein once. The repertoire includes more than 300,000 distinct CDR3 sequences, approximately 18% of them detected once, and approximately 2.4% sits in the top ten.

The V gene is TRBV27, the J gene TRBJ2-6; D is ambiguous. Sequenced: peripheral blood. The sequence was collected from an adult woman with stable Graves' hyperthyroidism. Written as DNA, the CDR3 is TGTGCCAGCAGTCCCCGTCCGATCTACTCTGGGGCCAACGTCCTGACTTTC. Its translation: CASSPRPIYSGANVLTF.